This TCR beta chain is drawn from a study of blood T cell repertoires in COVID-19. Study background: The study drew acute and convalescent COVID-19 samples from the United States, Italy and Spain.

TCRdb keeps only in-frame clones here, not all; method: immunoSEQ multiplex PCR. The sample has about 140,000 clones, 75% to 85% seen once. Germline V lookup: CDR1 WNHNN, CDR2 SYGVQD (reference sequence). This CDR3 contains 17 residues. Trimming shortened V by 6 bases and J by 5 bases, and 22 bases separated the two germline ends. The receptor was isolated from a man aged 55 to 70 with active or convalescent COVID-19. V is TRBV10-1 and J is TRBJ2-2, with D unresolved. The sequenced material came from peripheral blood. The DNA for the CDR3 is TGCGCCAGCAGCCCGAGCCCCGGGTTTCCGCGAACCGGGGAGCTGTTTTTT. Translating it yields CASSPSPGFPRTGELFF.